The 18 T cell receptor beta chains reported below all come from one sample, sequenced in a study of blood T cells in healthy people across ages. The authors ran a second PCR of about 6 to 12 cycles using a sample-barcoded 5' primer and a J-beta primer mix. TCRdb re-called the 5' RACE reads with MiXCR, one entry per CDR3 protein. The sample has roughly 2 million distinct CDR3 sequences; around half are singletons. Sequences were obtained from blood. Receptors were obtained from a woman aged 35 to 49 in good health.

The V call is TRBV24-1, the J call TRBJ2-7, with 10 nucleotides matching TRBD2. Germline loops: CDR1 KGHDR, CDR2 SFDVKD. The CDR3 has 15 residues. J gave up 5 bases and V 3 bases, and 6 bases lay outside the gene matches. The CDR3, as DNA: TGTGCCACCAGTGATCGCGGACTAGCGGCCGACGAGCAGTACTTC. It is translated as CATSDRGLAADEQYF.

This clonotype was counted a few times. The chain uses TRBV28 and TRBJ2-4, with D possibly being TRBD1 or TRBD2 (6 bases each). V lost 3 bases and J lost 9, with 15 bases in between. This CDR3 region has 14 residues. Germline V gene lookup returns CDR1 MDHEN and CDR2 SYDVKM. The CDR3 DNA follows: TGTGCCAGCAGTTTTTATATGGGGGGCGGCATTCAGTACTTC. Its translation: CASSFYMGGGIQYF. The complete variable domain, with remaining parts taken from reference TRBV28 and TRBJ2-4, reads DVKVTQSSRYLVKRTGEKVFLECVQDMDHENMFWYRQDPGLGLRLIYFSYDVKMKEKGDIPEGYSVSREKKERFSLILESASTNQTSMYLCASSFYMGGGIQYFGAGTRLSVL.

The V call is TRBV12-3 or TRBV12-4, the J call TRBJ2-5, with 7 positions matching TRBD2. This CDR3 comprises 14 residues. Losses at the gene ends were 0 bases for V and 11 bases for J; bases not matched to a gene: 9. DNA of the CDR3: TGTGCCAGCAGTTTAGCGGAGAGCGGGAATGAGCAGTACTTC. Amino acid sequence: CASSLAESGNEQYF.

This clonotype showed up just a few times. The chain couples TRBV7-2 to TRBJ2-3; 9 nucleotides align to TRBD2. Germline CDR1 and CDR2: SGHTA and FQGNSA. After removal of 2 bases from V and 1 base from J, the junction contained 7 bases not matched to a gene. This CDR3 has 17 residues. CDR3 protein: CASSLWGLAGRTDTQYF. In DNA form, the CDR3 reads TGTGCCAGCAGCTTATGGGGCCTAGCGGGGCGCACAGATACGCAGTATTTT.

The chain links TRBV13 to TRBJ2-1, with TRBD2 as a possible D gene (6 bases). Germline CDR1 reads PRHDT; CDR2 reads FYEKMQ (reference sequence). This CDR3 is built from 16 residues. The V end lost 6 bases, the J end lost 3 bases, and 18 bases lay between the germline ends. The CDR3 DNA sequence: TGTGCCAGCAGGCCACCTTCCGGGAGTCACTACAATGAGCAGTTCTTC. This translates into CASRPPSGSHYNEQFF.

This clonotype was counted once. CDR3 DNA: TGTGCCAGCACCCCAAGGGGAGGGAATGAAGCTTTCTTT. This sequence encodes CASTPRGGNEAFF. The chain employs TRBV3-1 and TRBJ1-1; possible D gene TRBD1, 5 bases. The CDR3 loop spans 13 amino acids. Germline V CDR1 and CDR2: LGHDT, YNNKEL (reference sequence). Trimming shortened V by 7 bases and J by 7 bases, and 16 bases separated the two germline ends.

This clonotype was counted only a few times. This chain uses TRBV5-1 with TRBJ2-3, with D maybe TRBD1 (6 bases). The germline V gene encodes CDR1 SGHRS and CDR2 YFSETQ. The V and J ends lost 4 bases and 0 bases respectively, with 15 bases between them. This CDR3 region has 16 residues. CDR3 loop: CASSQEDRTSTDTQYF. Written as DNA, the CDR3 is TGCGCCAGCAGCCAGGAGGACAGAACTAGCACAGATACGCAGTATTTT.

In its sample, this clonotype was seen a few times. CDR3 DNA: TGTGCCAGCAGCGAGGGACAGATCAATGAGCAGTTCTTC. It specifies CASSEGQINEQFF. The V gene is TRBV7-6, the J gene TRBJ2-1; TRBD1 aligns across 7 bases. Germline CDR1 SGHVS, CDR2 FNYEAQ. Unmatched junction bases numbered 4, after V lost 5 bases and J lost 6 bases. This CDR3 comprises 13 residues.

This chain uses TRBV7-9 with TRBJ1-1; D perhaps matches TRBD1 (5 bases). The germline V and J ends were trimmed by 1 base and 3 bases, with 12 bases remaining between them. The CDR3 is 15 amino acids. Germline CDR1 and CDR2: SEHNR and FQNEAQ (reference sequence). The CDR3 reads CASSLGEGLDTEAFF. CDR3 DNA: TGTGCCAGCAGCTTAGGGGAGGGGCTGGACACTGAAGCTTTCTTT.

The V gene is TRBV20-1, the J gene TRBJ2-3; 12 bases align to TRBD2. The junction had 12 bases not matched to a gene; V was cut back by 5 bases and J by 6 bases. Germline CDR1 and CDR2: DFQATT and SNEGSKA (reference sequence). The CDR3 covers 16 residues. The CDR3: CSAGAGLAGLRDTQYF. In DNA, the CDR3 is TGCAGTGCTGGCGCCGGACTAGCGGGGCTGAGGGATACGCAGTATTTT.

This rearrangement joins TRBV9 to TRBJ1-4; perhaps TRBD1 as D (6 bases). The germline V and J ends were trimmed by 2 bases and 6 bases, with 11 bases remaining between them. The CDR3 loop spans 14 amino acids. CDR1 is SGDLS, CDR2 YYNGEE, per germline. CDR3 amino acids: CASSVGRGDEKLFF. CDR3 nucleotides: TGTGCCAGCAGCGTCGGCAGGGGTGATGAAAAACTGTTTTTT.

The V and J genes are TRBV13 and TRBJ2-5; 11 bases match TRBD2. With V trimmed by 8 bases and J by 4 bases, 12 bases remained unmatched. Germline V gene data show CDR1 as PRHDT and CDR2 as FYEKMQ (reference sequence). CDR3 length equals 16 residues. In DNA, the CDR3 is TGTGCCAGCGGAATAGCGGGGGGGCCGGAACGAGAGACCCAGTACTTC. Translated: CASGIAGGPERETQYF.

The chain is built from TRBV5-1 and TRBJ2-6; 7 nucleotides agree with TRBD1. The CDR3 is 18 amino acids. Germline CDR1 is SGHRS and CDR2 is YFSETQ. The junction had 6 bases not matched to a gene; V was cut back by 0 bases and J by 0 bases. The CDR3 reads CASSLAGTALSGANVLTF. In DNA form, the CDR3 reads TGCGCCAGCAGCTTGGCCGGGACAGCGCTCTCTGGGGCCAACGTCCTGACTTTC. Full variable domain (missing parts from reference TRBV5-1 and TRBJ2-6): KAGVTQTPRYLIKTRGQQVTLSCSPISGHRSVSWYQQTPGQGLQFLFEYFSETQRNKGNFPGRFSGRQFSNSRSEMNVSTLELGDSALYLCASSLAGTALSGANVLTFGAGSRLTVL.

The CDR3 nucleotides are TGCAGTGCTCACAGGGGGTCTAACTATGGCTACACCTTC. Translating gives CSAHRGSNYGYTF. The rearrangement links TRBV20-1 to TRBJ1-2, with TRBD1 matching over 8 bases. J lost 0 bases, V lost 5 bases, and 2 bases had no gene match. CDR1 DFQATT and CDR2 SNEGSKA come from the germline V gene (reference sequence). The CDR3 extends over 13 amino acids.

This chain uses TRBV28 with TRBJ2-6; D might be TRBD2 (6 bases). Germline values: CDR1 MDHEN, CDR2 SYDVKM. Trimming shortened V by 6 bases and J by 2 bases, and 11 bases separated the two germline ends. This CDR3 is 15 amino acids long. The CDR3 DNA is TGTGCCAGCAGCGTGTGGGGGGCTGGGGCCAACGTCCTGACTTTC. Residues: CASSVWGAGANVLTF. Combining the CDR3 with reference TRBV28 and TRBJ2-6 gives the whole variable domain DVKVTQSSRYLVKRTGEKVFLECVQDMDHENMFWYRQDPGLGLRLIYFSYDVKMKEKGDIPEGYSVSREKKERFSLILESASTNQTSMYLCASSVWGAGANVLTFGAGSRLTVL.

On this clonotype: Relative to the germline gene, one junction end is altered; a read error may explain this. The chain carries TRBV24-1 and TRBJ1-2; possibly TRBD1 for D (6 bases). The CDR3 has 14 amino acids. Germline V gene data show CDR1 as KGHDR and CDR2 as SFDVKD. The CDR3 DNA sequence: TGTGCCATCAGTGAGATGGACAGTTCCTATGGCTACACCTTC. Protein sequence: CAISEMDSSYGYTF.

This clonotype was observed a few times. The chain recombines TRBV12-3 or TRBV12-4 with TRBJ1-2; tentative D call: TRBD1 (6 bases). This CDR3 spans 13 amino acids. V lost 6 bases, J lost 4 bases, and 12 bases lay in between. CDR3: CASRSGQLYGYTF. The CDR3 nucleotides are TGTGCCAGCAGGTCCGGACAGCTCTATGGCTACACCTTC.

The chain combines TRBV6-5 with TRBJ1-4; D is ambiguous. This CDR3 comprises 14 residues. In germline, CDR1 is MNHEY, CDR2 SVGAGI. With 8 bases removed from V and 5 bases from J, the gap between germline ends came to 15 bases. The CDR3 bases are TGTGCCAGCGGAGGACCCCAGGTGAATGAAAAACTGTTTTTT. It is translated as CASGGPQVNEKLFF.